What follows are 6 T cell receptor beta chains derived from one specimen sequenced in a study of blood T cells in healthy people across ages. Alongside a J-beta primer mix, a sample-barcoded 5' primer served in a second PCR lasting about 7 to 12 cycles. TCRdb processed the 5' RACE reads anew with MiXCR; each CDR3 protein has one entry. The data show 730,000 or so distinct CDR3 sequences, approximately 40% seen once. Specimen: blood. These TCRs come from a man of 80 years or more in good health.

As DNA, the CDR3 is TGCAGTGCCCCCGGGACTCCTAACAATGAGCAGTTCTTC. Its translation is CSAPGTPNNEQFF. The rearrangement uses TRBV20-1 and TRBJ2-1; possibly TRBD2 for D (6 bases). This CDR3 region has 13 residues. V was cut by 6 bases and J by 5 bases, with 14 bases left in between. Germline V gene sequence: CDR1 DFQATT, CDR2 SNEGSKA (reference sequence).

This chain uses TRBV6-2 or TRBV6-3 with TRBJ1-2; 7 nucleotides line up with TRBD1. The CDR3 has 11 residues. CDR1 is MNHEY and CDR2 is SVGEGT in the germline V gene. V trimming: 5 bases; J trimming: 7 bases; junction bases outside the gene matches: 1. DNA for the CDR3: TGTGCCAGCAGTGACAGGGTTGGCTACACCTTC. As protein: CASSDRVGYTF.

The chain recombines TRBV11-2 with TRBJ1-2, with 8 bases fitting TRBD1. Trimming at V came to 5 bases and at J to 6 bases, leaving 14 bases not matched to a gene. CDR1 and CDR2 from the germline V gene are SGHAT and FQNNGV. The CDR3 loop spans 16 amino acids. This chain's CDR3 is CASSPRGAGGADGYTF. The CDR3, as DNA: TGTGCCAGCAGCCCGAGGGGGGCAGGGGGCGCGGATGGCTACACCTTC.

This clonotype was picked up a small number of times. The chain couples TRBV5-1 to TRBJ2-5; 11 nucleotides agree with TRBD2. V gave up 1 base and J gave up 2 bases; unmatched junction bases: 4. Germline CDR1 SGHRS, CDR2 YFSETQ. This CDR3 comprises 16 residues. The CDR3 protein is CASSLSLAGEQETQYF. The CDR3 DNA reads TGCGCCAGCAGCTTGTCACTAGCGGGGGAACAAGAGACCCAGTACTTC.

J is TRBJ2-3 and V is TRBV5-1; TRBD1 or TRBD2 may be the D gene (6 bases each). V dropped 3 bases and J dropped 4 bases, with 24 bases sitting between them. Germline assignment: CDR1 SGHRS and CDR2 YFSETQ. The CDR3 runs to 18 residues. The CDR3 sequence is CASSSGAVWTSASDTQYF. CDR3 bases: TGCGCCAGCAGCTCGGGGGCGGTTTGGACCTCCGCATCAGATACGCAGTATTTT.

The rearrangement uses TRBV6-1 and TRBJ1-2; 9 bases map to TRBD1. The CDR3 extends over 15 amino acids. Trimming removed 6 bases from V and 3 bases from J; junction bases left unmatched: 8. Germline CDR1 is MNHNS and CDR2 is SASEGT. Here the CDR3 reads CASRETGGVYYGYTF. The CDR3, as DNA: TGTGCCAGCAGGGAAACAGGGGGCGTATACTATGGCTACACCTTC.